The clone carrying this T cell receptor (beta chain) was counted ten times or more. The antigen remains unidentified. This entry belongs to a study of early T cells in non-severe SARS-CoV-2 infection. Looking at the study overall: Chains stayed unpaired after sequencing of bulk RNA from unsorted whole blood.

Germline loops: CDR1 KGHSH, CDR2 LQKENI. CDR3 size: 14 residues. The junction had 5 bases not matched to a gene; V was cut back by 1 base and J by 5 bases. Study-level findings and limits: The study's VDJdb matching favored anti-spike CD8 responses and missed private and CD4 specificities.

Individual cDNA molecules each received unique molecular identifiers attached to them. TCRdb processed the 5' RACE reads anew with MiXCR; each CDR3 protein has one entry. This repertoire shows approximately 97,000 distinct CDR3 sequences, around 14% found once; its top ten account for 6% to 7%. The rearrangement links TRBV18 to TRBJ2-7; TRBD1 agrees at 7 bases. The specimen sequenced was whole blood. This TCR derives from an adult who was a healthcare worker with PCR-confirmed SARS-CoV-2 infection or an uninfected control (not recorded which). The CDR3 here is CASSPRDSRNEQYF. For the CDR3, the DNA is TGTGCCAGCTCACCACGGGACAGTCGGAACGAGCAGTACTTC.